This TCR beta chain was recorded in a study of PD-L1 blockade in urothelial cancer. Study-wide context: Atezolizumab, begun by patients at some point between 2013 and 2014, was given at 1,200 mg intravenously every 3 weeks. Before enrollment, 0 to 3 chemotherapy regimens had been given to patients. Blood was tested 3 weeks (second dose) and 6 weeks into treatment.

Overall study findings and caveats: Pretreatment peripheral blood TCR clonality that fell below the median predicted better survival among the patients studied.

The CDR3 is 13 amino acids. CDR1 is MNHEY, CDR2 SMNVEV, per germline (reference sequence). Unmatched junction bases numbered 6, after V lost 6 bases and J lost 7 bases. Sequencing was performed with immunoSEQ multiplex PCR; in TCRdb, only in-frame clones are kept and a portion is missing. The table lists about 51,000 clones, 75% to 90% of them singletons. Concerning this clone: Its antigen is not identified.

The rearrangement uses TRBV27 and TRBJ2-7; 10 bases fit TRBD1. This TCR came from a man aged 55 to 70 with urothelial cancer. The source material was PBMCs, sampled around atezolizumab (anti-PD-L1) treatment. As DNA, the CDR3 is TGTGCCAGCAGGGGACAGGGGATTGGTGAGCAGTACTTC. Its translation: CASRGQGIGEQYF.